The present T cell receptor beta chain was sequenced within a study of radiation and T cells in renal cell carcinoma. The assay was immunoSEQ multiplex PCR, and TCRdb's table has in-frame clones only and misses some. The sample has 70,000 or so clones; over 80% are singletons. General study findings and limits: No pretreatment tumor biopsies were available for baseline clonotypes. Top tumor clonotypes rose in blood 2 weeks post-radiation, then contracted.

The V end was cut by 0 bases, the J end by 9 bases, with 7 bases between. This CDR3 region has 12 residues. Germline V gives CDR1 SGHNT, CDR2 YYREEE (reference sequence). Stated time point: blood 2 weeks post-SBRT. Noted treatment: 15 Gy SBRT to primary tumor, nephrectomy 4 weeks later. The patient's renal cell carcinoma had clear cell pathology. Worth noting for this clone: The target antigen is unknown.

The chain links TRBV5-4 to TRBJ2-1; D is unclear. The receptor was isolated from a man aged 55-75 years with renal cell carcinoma. The sample was blood, taken from a patient whose treatment included radiotherapy and nephrectomy. Written as DNA, the CDR3 is TGTGCCAGCAGCTTGGAATCCCCTGAGCAGTTCTTC. Translated, it gives CASSLESPEQFF. The full variable domain, its missing parts supplied by reference TRBV5-4 and TRBJ2-1, is ETGVTQSPTHLIKTRGQQVTLRCSSQSGHNTVSWYQQALGQGPQFIFQYYREEENGRGNFPPRFSGLQFPNYSSELNVNALELDDSALYLCASSLESPEQFFGPGTRLTVL.